The 26 T cell receptor beta chains below come from one sample, sequenced in a study of T cells in Graves' hyperthyroidism and ophthalmopathy. Template material for amplifying TCR beta CDR3 regions consisted of RNA transcripts. The HTBI primer set was used in a first-round RT-PCR of the TCR CDR3. TCRdb called the multiplex PCR reads again in MiXCR, with one record for every CDR3 protein. The repertoire includes 380,000 or so distinct CDR3 sequences, approximately 20% of them detected once, and 3% to 4% sits in the top ten. Sequencing was done on a sample of blood. These receptors came from a woman in her late teens or twenties with Graves' hyperthyroidism.

The genes are TRBV20-1 and TRBJ2-2, with TRBD1 identical over 10 bases. V was pared by 5 bases and J by 7 bases, with 10 bases of the junction left unmatched. Germline V gene sequence: CDR1 DFQATT, CDR2 SNEGSKA (reference sequence). The CDR3 sequence is 15 residues long. CDR3 in amino acids: CSAPGTGVASGELFF. CDR3 DNA: TGCAGTGCTCCCGGGACAGGGGTTGCGAGCGGGGAGCTGTTTTTT.

This clonotype has ten or more counts. The CDR3 sequence is CSARPLAGGGETQYF. In DNA form, the CDR3 reads TGCAGTGCTAGACCCCTAGCGGGGGGGGGAGAGACCCAGTACTTC. The chain carries TRBV20-1 and TRBJ2-5; 12 bases agree with TRBD2. Trimming took 2 bases from V and 4 from J; bases not matched to a gene: 5. The germline V gene encodes CDR1 DFQATT and CDR2 SNEGSKA (reference sequence). This CDR3 has 15 residues.

With regard to this clonotype: A read error may produce the germline difference seen at one junction end. The chain recombines TRBV30 with TRBJ2-3; 8 bases align to TRBD1. Germline CDR1 GTSNPN, CDR2 SVGIG (reference sequence). The CDR3 covers 15 residues. CDR3 loop: CAWRDPGQVTDTHYF. Here the CDR3 DNA reads TGTGCCTGGCGTGACCCGGGACAGGTCACAGATACGCATTATTTT.

In this sample, this clonotype turned up many times. V usage is TRBV7-6 and J usage is TRBJ2-2, with D possibly matching TRBD1 (5 bases). The CDR3 has 14 amino acids. The ends were cut back, 1 base at V and 3 bases at J, with 6 bases in the middle. The germline V gene encodes CDR1 SGHVS and CDR2 FNYEAQ. The CDR3 region has the DNA TGTGCCAGCAGCTTAGAAGGGGACACCGGGGAGCTGTTTTTT. Translation gives CASSLEGDTGELFF.

V usage is TRBV6-5 and J usage is TRBJ2-7; the D gene is possibly TRBD2 (6 bases). This CDR3 has 13 residues. The ends were cut back, 0 bases at V and 7 bases at J, with 10 bases in the middle. Germline assignment: CDR1 MNHEY and CDR2 SVGAGI. Here the CDR3 reads CASSYSAEGEQYF. CDR3 nucleotide sequence: TGTGCCAGCAGTTACTCTGCGGAGGGGGAGCAGTACTTC.

The genes are TRBV7-2 and TRBJ1-5; D is uncertain. The germline CDR1 and CDR2 sequences are SGHTA and FQGNSA. This CDR3 contains 15 residues. The V gene lost 5 bases and the J gene lost 0 bases, with 11 bases spanning the gap. DNA for the CDR3: TGTGCCAGCAGCCCCGAAGTCTATAGCAATCAGCCCCAGCATTTT. As protein: CASSPEVYSNQPQHF.

This clonotype was observed at least ten times. A much larger clone differs by one base, so this may be a read error. The V call is TRBV12-3 or TRBV12-4, the J call TRBJ2-5; 11 bases align to TRBD2. The CDR3 spans 15 residues. The CDR3 sequence is CASSVAGGREETQHF. DNA for the CDR3: TGTGCCAGCAGTGTAGCGGGGGGGCGCGAAGAGACCCAGCACTTC.

Ten or more counts support this clonotype. The chain joins TRBV14 to TRBJ1-2; possible D gene TRBD1, 6 bases. Germline CDR1 SGHDN, CDR2 FVKESK. Trimming removed 4 bases from V and 4 bases from J, with 19 bases in between. This CDR3 spans 16 amino acids. The CDR3 sequence is CASSPTAMDSIYGYTF. The CDR3 coding sequence is TGTGCCAGCAGCCCGACGGCGATGGACAGCATCTATGGCTACACCTTC. The whole variable domain, remainder taken from reference TRBV14 and TRBJ1-2, is EAGVTQFPSHSVIEKGQTVTLRCDPISGHDNLYWYRRVMGKEIKFLLHFVKESKQDESGMPNNRFLAERTGGTYSTLKVQPAELEDSGVYFCASSPTAMDSIYGYTFGSGTRLTVV.

This clonotype showed up many times. The chain combines TRBV20-1 with TRBJ1-1; 7 positions match TRBD1. This CDR3 has 16 residues. After removal of 0 bases from V and 3 bases from J, the junction contained 10 bases not matched to a gene. The germline V gene has CDR1 DFQATT and CDR2 SNEGSKA (reference sequence). The CDR3 sequence: CSARDGYRGGDTEAFF. For the CDR3, the DNA is TGCAGTGCTAGAGACGGTTACAGGGGAGGGGACACTGAAGCTTTCTTT.

This clonotype was observed at least ten times. The gene calls are TRBV7-2 and TRBJ2-4, with 8 bases that match TRBD2. With V trimmed by 4 bases and J by 8 bases, 10 bases remained unmatched. The length of the CDR3 is 15 residues. The V gene's germline CDR1 is SGHTA and CDR2 FQGNSA. CDR3 DNA: TGTGCCAGCAGCTATTACCGGGGGGGCGGGTACATTCAGTACTTC. Its protein is CASSYYRGGGYIQYF. Full variable domain (outside the CDR3, taken from reference TRBV7-2 and TRBJ2-4): GAGVSQSPSNKVTEKGKDVELRCDPISGHTALYWYRQSLGQGLEFLIYFQGNSAPDKSGLPSDRFSAERTGGSVSTLTIQRTQQEDSAVYLCASSYYRGGGYIQYFGAGTRLSVL.

In regard to this clonotype: This clone may be a read error of a much larger clone one base away. The chain employs TRBV19 and TRBJ1-5; a possible D gene is TRBD1 (5 bases). The CDR3 runs 13 residues. The germline gives CDR1 LNHDA, CDR2 SQIVND (reference sequence). This chain's CDR3 is CASSISGDQPEHF. DNA of the CDR3: TGTGCCAGTAGTATCTCCGGGGACCAGCCCGAGCATTTT.

To note about this clonotype: A single base separates this from a much larger clone, so it may be a read error. The chain combines TRBV5-1 with TRBJ1-1, with D perhaps matching TRBD1 (6 bases). CDR3 length: 18 amino acids. Germline CDR1 reads SGHRS; CDR2 reads YFSETQ. DNA of the CDR3: TGCGCCAGCACATCCAACCTCCTCGCCCGGGACAAGAACACTGAAGCTTGCTTT. As protein: CASTSNLLARDKNTEACF. The full variable domain, rest sourced from reference TRBV5-1 and TRBJ1-1, is KAGVTQTPRYLIKTRGQQVTLSCSPISGHRSVSWYQQTPGQGLQFLFEYFSETQRNKGNFPGRFSGRQFSNSRSEMNVSTLELGDSALYLCASTSNLLARDKNTEACFGQGTRLTVV.

Comments on this clonotype: One end of the junction fails to match germline, which may point to a read error. V is TRBV6-2 or TRBV6-3 and J is TRBJ1-2; perhaps TRBD1 as D (5 bases). CDR3 length equals 16 residues. Germline loops: CDR1 MNHEY, CDR2 SVGEGT. The CDR3 region is CASIPRGWSGNDGYTF. DNA of the CDR3: TGTGCCAGCATCCCCCGGGGCTGGTCAGGTAACGATGGCTACACCTTC.

This clonotype was picked up a small number of times. The CDR3 DNA is TGTGCCAGCAGCGTAGCGGGTCCTCATAACTATGGCTACACCTTC. Translation gives CASSVAGPHNYGYTF. The gene calls are TRBV9 and TRBJ1-2; D gene uncertain. Per the germline V gene, CDR1 is SGDLS and CDR2 is YYNGEE. The CDR3 spans 15 residues. The ends were cut back, 0 bases at V and 1 base at J, with 10 bases in the middle.

This clonotype occurred once. CDR3 region: CASSLPGERDEQYF. The CDR3 coding sequence is TGTGCCAGCAGCCTCCCGGGTGAACGCGACGAGCAGTACTTC. V and J are TRBV28 and TRBJ2-7; no reliable D call. CDR3 length: 14 amino acids. Trimming took 6 bases from V and 5 from J, leaving 17 bases between them. Per the germline V gene, CDR1 is MDHEN and CDR2 is SYDVKM.

Concerning this clonotype: A much larger clone differs from this one at a single base, so this may be a read error. The chain has TRBV3-1 and TRBJ2-2; D might be TRBD2 (5 bases). The CDR3 is 12 amino acids. Germline-derived CDR1 and CDR2 are LGHDT and YNNKEL (reference sequence). The CDR3 sequence: CASSQGVGELLF. DNA of the CDR3: TGTGCCAGCAGCCAGGGAGTCGGGGAGCTGTTGTTT.

This clonotype was detected many times. The V and J genes are TRBV25-1 and TRBJ1-3; D is undetermined. Germline lookup yields CDR1 MGHDK and CDR2 SYGVNS. Trimming shortened V by 0 bases and J by 3 bases, and 3 bases separated the two germline ends. This CDR3 spans 13 amino acids. CDR3 region: CASSEYVGNTIYF. In DNA form, the CDR3 reads TGTGCCAGCAGTGAATACGTTGGAAACACCATATATTTT.

The rearrangement uses TRBV5-6 and TRBJ2-5, with D perhaps TRBD1 (6 bases). V was trimmed by 3 bases and J by 2 bases, leaving 14 bases between them. Per the germline V gene, CDR1 is SGHDT and CDR2 is YYEEEE. The CDR3 length is 15 residues. The CDR3 sequence is CASSSLTGTQETQYF. DNA of the CDR3: TGTGCCAGCAGCTCCCTAACCGGGACACAAGAGACCCAGTACTTC.

The V call is TRBV3-1, the J call TRBJ1-1, with 10 bases that match TRBD1. Germline CDR1 and CDR2: LGHDT and YNNKEL (reference sequence). CDR3 length equals 13 residues. Losses at the gene ends were 4 bases for V and 11 bases for J; bases not matched to a gene: 7. The CDR3 sequence: CASSRPGQGSAFF. CDR3 coding DNA: TGTGCCAGCAGCCGTCCGGGACAGGGGTCTGCTTTCTTT.

This clonotype has at least ten counts. This chain uses TRBV5-1 with TRBJ1-5; no firm D call. CDR1 is SGHRS and CDR2 is YFSETQ in the germline V gene. This CDR3 has 15 residues. Deletions cut 0 bases from V and 4 bases from J, with 11 bases between. In DNA form, the CDR3 reads TGCGCCAGCAGCTTGGATGGGTTGGTGAATCAGCCCCAGCATTTT. Its translation is CASSLDGLVNQPQHF.

This clonotype was counted at least ten times. One end of the junction fails to match germline, which may point to a read error. The chain joins TRBV27 to TRBJ2-7; D unresolved. The CDR3 contains 15 residues. Germline loops: CDR1 MNHEY, CDR2 SMNVEV (reference sequence). The CDR3 sequence is CASRGHYDSSCEQYF. CDR3 nucleotide sequence: TGTGCCAGCAGGGGCCATTATGACTCCTCCTGCGAGCAGTACTTC.

This clonotype turned up a few times. Possible read error: a much larger clone is one base away. No conserved phenylalanine or tryptophan is present at the end of the CDR3, so a read error is the likely explanation. The gene calls are TRBV20-1 and TRBJ1-1; 8 bases align to TRBD1. Trimming at V came to 6 bases and at J to 0 bases, leaving 9 bases not matched to a gene. The CDR3 has 15 amino acids. Germline values: CDR1 DFQATT, CDR2 SNEGSKA (reference sequence). The DNA for the CDR3 is TGCAGTGCGCCCCCGGCCAGGGGGCTGAACACTGAAGCTTTCCTT. It yields the protein CSAPPARGLNTEAFL.

The chain employs TRBV6-1 and TRBJ1-2; 8 nucleotides match TRBD1. Trimming removed 8 bases from V and 4 bases from J; junction bases left unmatched: 9. The CDR3 runs to 14 residues. The V gene's germline CDR1 is MNHNS and CDR2 SASEGT. The CDR3 is CASRAPGTGYGYTF. DNA for the CDR3: TGTGCCAGCCGGGCTCCTGGGACAGGCTATGGCTACACCTTC.

This clonotype was seen at least ten times. The rearrangement joins TRBV5-1 to TRBJ1-6, with 7 bases that match TRBD1. Germline CDR1 is SGHRS and CDR2 is YFSETQ. The CDR3 contains 16 residues. The J segment lost 4 bases and the V segment lost 2 bases, leaving 6 bases of the junction unmatched. CDR3 coding DNA: TGCGCCAGCAGCTTTAGAGGGGGCGAGTATAATTCACCCCTCCACTTT. This translates into CASSFRGGEYNSPLHF.

The sample holds many counts of this clonotype. This chain connects TRBV20-1 to TRBJ1-4; 10 bases map to TRBD1. Germline V gives CDR1 DFQATT, CDR2 SNEGSKA (reference sequence). V lost 6 bases and J lost 9; bases outside the gene matches: 10. The CDR3 is made up of 14 amino acids. CDR3 in amino acids: CSAYGWGQGKKLFF. The DNA for the CDR3 is TGCAGTGCCTACGGATGGGGACAGGGGAAAAAACTGTTTTTT.

V and J are TRBV11-2 and TRBJ2-5; 11 bases line up with TRBD2. Trimming cost V 3 bases and J 4 bases; bases outside gene matches: 10. Germline V gene sequence: CDR1 SGHAT, CDR2 FQNNGV. This CDR3 is 17 amino acids long. CDR3 bases: TGTGCCAGCAGCTTTATTCGTAGCGGGGGGGCCCGAGAGACCCAGTACTTC. It codes for CASSFIRSGGARETQYF.